A single sample gave rise to the 9 T cell receptor beta chains below, sequenced in a study of blood T cell repertoires in COVID-19 (TCRdb year 2020). Library prep was done by the immunoSEQ multiplex PCR assay. Sourced from immuneACCESS, this table was stored by TCRdb with only in-frame sequences that have V and J called. A share of the clones is absent; for the studies checked, an unresolved V gene accounts for under half, and the remainder has no known explanation. A total of 250,000 to 350,000 clones appear in this sample, roughly 90% of them only once. In total, the top ten clones hold about 8.9% of the sample. Sequenced input: PBMCs or T cells enriched from blood (not recorded which). The receptors were sampled from a woman under 30 who had recovered from COVID-19.

The chain couples TRBV5-4 to TRBJ2-3, with D tentatively TRBD1 (6 bases). Germline CDR1 SGHNT, CDR2 YYREEE (reference sequence). V lost 4 bases and J 2 bases, leaving 14 bases between the germline ends. The CDR3 contains 15 residues. The chain's CDR3 is CASSQFGQLTDTQYF. The DNA of the CDR3 is TGTGCCAGCAGCCAATTTGGACAGCTCACAGATACGCAGTATTTT.

The chain has TRBV19 and TRBJ2-5, with 8 bases that match TRBD2. Trimming at V came to 5 bases and at J to 2 bases, leaving 10 bases not matched to a gene. Looked up from germline, CDR1 is LNHDA and CDR2 is SQIVND (reference sequence). This CDR3 spans 16 amino acids. The CDR3 bases are TGTGCCAGTAGTTTCGGTCGGGCGGGAGGACAAGAGACCCAGTACTTC. Translating gives CASSFGRAGGQETQYF.

The rearrangement uses TRBV4-2 and TRBJ1-2; the match to TRBD1 covers 8 bases. Germline CDR1 and CDR2: LGHNA and YNFKEQ. The CDR3 runs to 17 residues. Germline trimming cut 0 bases from V and 7 bases from J; bases unmatched to any gene: 13. The CDR3 coding sequence is TGTGCCAGCAGCCAAGAGAGCCGACCACAGGGGGGCGGTGGCTACACCTTC. Translation: CASSQESRPQGGGGYTF.

This clone was seen once. The chain has TRBV19 and TRBJ1-1; tentatively, D is TRBD1 (5 bases). V was cut by 0 bases and J by 5 bases, with 13 bases left in between. Germline V gene lookup returns CDR1 LNHDA and CDR2 SQIVND (reference sequence). This CDR3 region has 15 residues. CDR3 region: CASSIDAGGGTEAFF. The DNA of the CDR3 is TGTGCCAGTAGTATAGATGCCGGGGGTGGAACTGAAGCTTTCTTT.

This sequence joins TRBV6-5 and TRBJ2-6; D call uncertain. The V gene lost 4 bases and the J gene lost 0 bases, with 4 bases spanning the gap. Germline V gene data show CDR1 as MNHEY and CDR2 as SVGAGI. CDR3 length: 14 residues. Here the CDR3 DNA reads TGTGCCAGCAGTTTAAACTCTGGGGCCAACGTCCTGACTTTC. Encoded protein: CASSLNSGANVLTF.

The rearrangement joins TRBV15 to TRBJ1-1, with D possibly matching TRBD1 (6 bases). Germline V gives CDR1 LNHNV, CDR2 YYDKDF (reference sequence). The CDR3 runs 14 residues. The V gene lost 1 base and the J gene lost 7 bases, with 13 bases spanning the gap. The CDR3 loop is CATSRVRGTFEAFF. For the CDR3, the DNA is TGTGCCACCAGCAGAGTCAGGGGCACCTTTGAAGCTTTCTTT. The whole variable domain, filled in from reference TRBV15 and TRBJ1-1, reads DAMVIQNPRYQVTQFGKPVTLSCSQTLNHNVMYWYQQKSSQAPKLLFHYYDKDFNNEADTPDNFQSRRPNTSFCFLDIRSPGLGDTAMYLCATSRVRGTFEAFFGQGTRLTVV.

The rearrangement uses TRBV28 and TRBJ2-7; 9 bases align to TRBD1. V was pared by 3 bases and J by 0 bases, with 6 bases of the junction left unmatched. CDR3 length: 16 amino acids. Germline-derived CDR1 and CDR2 are MDHEN and SYDVKM. The CDR3 sequence is CASSFTGQGISYEQYF. The CDR3 coding sequence is TGTGCCAGCAGTTTCACGGGACAGGGTATCTCCTACGAGCAGTACTTC.

The chain carries TRBV11-3 and TRBJ2-5, with TRBD1 matching 11 bases. The germline gives CDR1 SGHNT, CDR2 YENEEA. The CDR3 sequence is 15 residues long. With 5 bases clipped from V and 4 bases from J, the junction kept 6 bases outside the gene matches. In DNA, the CDR3 is TGTGCCAGCAGCCAAGGACAGGGGGCAGGAGAGACCCAGTACTTC. Residues: CASSQGQGAGETQYF.

J is TRBJ2-5 and V is TRBV6-2 or TRBV6-3; 11 bases line up with TRBD2. The junction had 8 bases not matched to a gene; V was cut back by 2 bases and J by 6 bases. The CDR3 runs 16 residues. Germline assignment: CDR1 MNHEY and CDR2 SVGEGT. CDR3 nucleotides: TGTGCCAGCAGTTACGGAGGTAGCGGGAGGGCCAAGACCCAGTACTTC. Translation gives CASSYGGSGRAKTQYF.